The 20 T cell receptor beta chains below all came from one sample that was sequenced in a study of blood T cell repertoires in COVID-19. Assay: immunoSEQ multiplex PCR; the TCRdb copy retains only in-frame clones and omits some. The data hold 100,000 to 150,000 clones, with 85% to 90% observed a single time. The material sequenced was peripheral blood. These receptors were obtained from a man aged 80 or over with active or convalescent COVID-19.

This clone came up once. The gene calls are TRBV11-2 and TRBJ1-2, with 10 bases lining up with TRBD1. V lost 3 bases to trimming and J lost 5 bases; unmatched junction nucleotides: 9. Germline CDR1 SGHAT, CDR2 FQNNGV. The CDR3 spans 16 residues. In DNA form, the CDR3 reads TGTGCCAGCAGCTTCAGGGACAGGGGTTTCGGTTATGGCTACACCTTC. The encoded protein is CASSFRDRGFGYGYTF.

In the case of this clone: One end of the junction fails to match germline, which may point to a read error. The CDR3 nucleotides read TGCGCCAGCGGAGGGCGCCCCTCCCCGGGGACTAGCGATCACGGGGAGCTGTTTTTT. Amino acids: CASGGRPSPGTSDHGELFF. The chain couples TRBV6-4 to TRBJ2-2; 10 bases are shared with TRBD2. Germline CDR1 reads MRHNA; CDR2 reads SNTAGT. The CDR3 loop spans 19 amino acids.

This clone was seen a few times. CDR3: CASSPGLAGANEQFF. DNA for the CDR3: TGTGCCAGCAGCCCCGGACTAGCGGGAGCCAATGAGCAGTTCTTC. The chain joins TRBV7-7 to TRBJ2-1; 13 nucleotides align to TRBD2. CDR1 and CDR2 (germline): SSHAT, FNYEAQ (reference sequence). The CDR3 has 15 amino acids. V trimming: 5 bases; J trimming: 6 bases; junction bases outside the gene matches: 4.

The rearrangement links TRBV7-3 to TRBJ2-5, with D perhaps matching TRBD1 (6 bases). Per the germline V gene, CDR1 is SGHTA and CDR2 is FQGTGA. The CDR3 runs 14 residues. The V end was cut by 5 bases, the J end by 5 bases, with 15 bases between. The CDR3 DNA follows: TGTGCCAGCAGCGAAGGCAGGGGCGGGGAGACCCAGTACTTC. This encodes CASSEGRGGETQYF.

CDR3 nucleotide sequence: TGTGCCAGTAGTATAACCCCTTCGGACGGGGTATATCATCAGCCCCAGCATTTT. Translated, it gives CASSITPSDGVYHQPQHF. The V call is TRBV19, the J call TRBJ1-5; D ambiguous. Trimming took off 2 bases at V and 5 bases at J, with 22 bases between the two ends. Germline CDR1 reads LNHDA; CDR2 reads SQIVND (reference sequence). There are 18 residues in the CDR3.

The V and J genes are TRBV6-1 and TRBJ2-7; maybe TRBD2 (6 bases). This CDR3 region has 15 residues. Looked up from germline, CDR1 is MNHNS and CDR2 is SASEGT. V lost 0 bases and J lost 7, with 16 bases in between. In nucleotides, the CDR3 is TGTGCCAGCAGTGAAGCGCCGGGAGCGCGAACGGAGCAGTACTTC. It translates to CASSEAPGARTEQYF.

This clone was counted a single time. The chain recombines TRBV7-9 with TRBJ1-2, with TRBD1 identical over 7 bases. Unmatched junction bases numbered 16, after V lost 7 bases and J lost 8 bases. This CDR3 has 15 amino acids. Germline V gene lookup returns CDR1 SEHNR and CDR2 FQNEAQ (reference sequence). DNA of the CDR3: TGTGCCAGCACCGGTTCAATCGACAGGGTGGAAGGCTACACCTTC. The encoded protein is CASTGSIDRVEGYTF.

This chain connects TRBV15 to TRBJ1-3; D is unresolved. Germline V lookup: CDR1 LNHNV, CDR2 YYDKDF (reference sequence). CDR3 length: 15 amino acids. V was clipped by 3 bases and J by 0 bases, with 9 bases between them. The CDR3: CATSSEGGSGNTIYF. CDR3 bases: TGTGCCACCAGCAGCGAAGGAGGCTCTGGAAACACCATATATTTT.

V and J are TRBV3-1 (or the pseudogene TRBV3-2) and TRBJ2-3; 10 bases are a match to TRBD2. The CDR3 covers 16 residues. The V gene's germline CDR1 is LGHDT and CDR2 YNNKEL (reference sequence). Trimming at V came to 4 bases and at J to 0 bases, leaving 4 bases not matched to a gene. The CDR3 coding sequence is TGTGCCAGCAGCCCGAGGACTAGCGGTAGCACAGATACGCAGTATTTT. Its protein product is CASSPRTSGSTDTQYF.

The gene calls are TRBV30 and TRBJ1-2, with D possibly TRBD1 on 5 matching bases. Trimming cost V 0 bases and J 10 bases, with 15 bases left between them. The CDR3 has 13 residues. Germline V gene data show CDR1 as GTSNPN and CDR2 as SVGIG (reference sequence). CDR3 bases: TGTGCCTGGAGTGTACGCCAGGGTCGACTCTACACCTTC. It encodes CAWSVRQGRLYTF.

This sequence joins TRBV21-1 and TRBJ2-3; the table assigns TRBD2, which was not confirmed against the DNA. TRBV21-1 is given as a pseudogene. This CDR3 region has 16 residues. CDR3 amino acids: CATPPEGLSSTDTQYF. CDR3 bases: TGTGCCACCCCACCTGAGGGACTGTCTAGCACAGATACGCAGTATTTT.

The chain uses TRBV18 and TRBJ2-1, with D possibly being TRBD1 (6 bases). The CDR3 spans 12 residues. With 2 bases removed from V and 15 bases from J, the gap between germline ends came to 14 bases. From germline, CDR1 is KGHSH and CDR2 LQKENI. The DNA of the CDR3 is TGTGCCAGCTCACCAAGGGCAGGACAGTCGTTCTTC. This encodes CASSPRAGQSFF.

The V call is TRBV5-1, the J call TRBJ2-5; 8 bases are a match to TRBD2. CDR3 length: 15 residues. Per the germline V gene, CDR1 is SGHRS and CDR2 is YFSETQ. V gave up 3 bases and J gave up 4 bases; unmatched junction bases: 8. The CDR3, as DNA: TGCGCCAGCAGCTATGGGGGGACTAGTGGAGAGACCCAGTACTTC. It translates to CASSYGGTSGETQYF.

This chain joins TRBV5-4 and TRBJ2-7, with 7 bases matching TRBD1. The ends lost 5 bases at V and 3 bases at J; junction bases unmatched: 8. Germline CDR1 SGHNT, CDR2 YYREEE (reference sequence). The CDR3 is 14 amino acids. The CDR3 here is CASSYDRDHYEQYF. The CDR3 DNA sequence: TGTGCCAGCAGTTATGACAGGGACCACTACGAGCAGTACTTC.

This chain links TRBV10-1 with TRBJ1-2, with D unclear. V was clipped by 6 bases and J by 6 bases, with 20 bases between them. CDR3 length: 15 amino acids. The germline V gene has CDR1 WNHNN and CDR2 SYGVQD (reference sequence). CDR3 sequence: CASSLAGSRINGYTF. CDR3 in DNA: TGCGCCAGCAGCTTAGCGGGGTCCCGAATAAATGGCTACACCTTC.

The chain employs TRBV11-2 and TRBJ1-3; TRBD1 is a possible D gene (6 bases). CDR3 length: 15 amino acids. V was pared by 1 base and J by 4 bases, with 11 bases between. Germline values: CDR1 SGHAT, CDR2 FQNNGV. The CDR3 here is CASSLGTVYGNTIYF. The CDR3 region has the DNA TGTGCCAGCAGCTTAGGGACAGTATACGGAAACACCATATATTTT.

The chain combines TRBV5-1 with TRBJ2-7; 7 bases map to TRBD2. The ends lost 0 bases at V and 0 bases at J; junction bases unmatched: 6. Germline-derived CDR1 and CDR2 are SGHRS and YFSETQ. The CDR3 is 16 amino acids. The CDR3 protein is CASSLGPAGSSYEQYF. In DNA, the CDR3 is TGCGCCAGCAGCTTGGGTCCAGCGGGGAGCTCCTACGAGCAGTACTTC.

The V and J genes are TRBV6-5 and TRBJ2-5, with a possible D match to TRBD2 (6 bases). Germline-derived CDR1 and CDR2 are MNHEY and SVGAGI. V was pared by 5 bases and J by 5 bases, with 18 bases between. This CDR3 region has 15 residues. This CDR3 reads CASSPRLVNLETQYF. The CDR3 DNA reads as TGTGCCAGCAGTCCCCGACTAGTAAATCTGGAGACCCAGTACTTC.

The chain recombines TRBV5-8 with TRBJ1-5; the match to TRBD1 covers 8 bases. In germline, CDR1 is SGHTS, CDR2 YDEGEE. The CDR3 loop spans 15 amino acids. V gave up 4 bases and J gave up 4 bases; unmatched junction bases: 7. CDR3 DNA sequence: TGTGCCAGCAGCGTCGGACAGGGCCCGAATCAGCCCCAGCATTTT. This codes for CASSVGQGPNQPQHF.

This clone was found once. The chain joins TRBV7-7 to TRBJ2-1; 11 nucleotides align to TRBD2. CDR3 length: 15 amino acids. V was pared by 5 bases and J by 4 bases, with 4 bases of the junction left unmatched. CDR1 SSHAT and CDR2 FNYEAQ come from the germline V gene (reference sequence). The CDR3 loop reads CASSQLAGGYNEQFF. CDR3 coding DNA: TGTGCCAGCAGCCAGCTAGCGGGAGGTTACAATGAGCAGTTCTTC.